This T cell receptor beta chain is from a study of blood T cell repertoires in COVID-19. As for the study in general: Researchers got acute and convalescent COVID-19 samples from the United States, Italy and Spain. T cells, B-cell-depleted T cells, or PBMCs supplied cDNA or gDNA.

The Seattle patients joined while their infection was active and were tracked longitudinally afterward. Authors' analysis steps: Counts of nucleated cells, estimated from reference gene primer amplification, were obtained. Here immunoSEQ multiplex PCR was the method, and the copy in TCRdb shows in-frame clones only, minus some. V, J and clone size were drawn from that table, and D and trimming were deduced from the DNA. Of roughly 180,000 clones detected, around 94% appear once; the ten largest clones hold 0.76%. This sequence was found in a man aged 30 to 45 with COVID-19, enrolled during active disease. Sequencing used peripheral blood.

CDR3 loop: CASSLNRGTGELFF. In DNA form, the CDR3 reads TGTGCCAGCAGCTTAAATCGGGGGACCGGGGAGCTGTTTTTT. This chain connects TRBV11-2 to TRBJ2-2; D may be TRBD2 (6 bases). Trimming took 2 bases from V and 5 from J, leaving 9 bases between them. Per germline, CDR1 SGHAT and CDR2 FQNNGV. CDR3 size: 14 residues.